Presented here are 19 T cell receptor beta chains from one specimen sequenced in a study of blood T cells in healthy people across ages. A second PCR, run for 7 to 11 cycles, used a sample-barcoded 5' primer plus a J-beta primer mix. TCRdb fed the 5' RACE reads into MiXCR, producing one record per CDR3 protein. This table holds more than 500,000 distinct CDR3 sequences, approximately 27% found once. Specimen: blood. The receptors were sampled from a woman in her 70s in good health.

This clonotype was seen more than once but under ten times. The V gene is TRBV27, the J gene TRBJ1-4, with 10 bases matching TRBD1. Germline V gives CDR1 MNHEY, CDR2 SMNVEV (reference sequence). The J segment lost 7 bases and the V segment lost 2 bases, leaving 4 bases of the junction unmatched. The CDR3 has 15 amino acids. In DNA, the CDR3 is TGTGCCAGCAGTTTAAAGACAGGGGGCAGTGAAAAACTGTTTTTT. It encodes CASSLKTGGSEKLFF.

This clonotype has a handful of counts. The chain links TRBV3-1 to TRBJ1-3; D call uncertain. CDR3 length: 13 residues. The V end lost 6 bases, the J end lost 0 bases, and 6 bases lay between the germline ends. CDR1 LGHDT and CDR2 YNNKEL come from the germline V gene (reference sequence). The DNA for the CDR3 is TGTGCCAGCAGGGCCGTCTCTGGAAACACCATATATTTT. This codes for CASRAVSGNTIYF.

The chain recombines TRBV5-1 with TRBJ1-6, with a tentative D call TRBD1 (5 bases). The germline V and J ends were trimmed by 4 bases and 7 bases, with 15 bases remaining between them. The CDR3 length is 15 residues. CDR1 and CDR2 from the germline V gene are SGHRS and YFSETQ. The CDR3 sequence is CASSLQGGRNSPLHF. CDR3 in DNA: TGCGCCAGCAGCCTCCAGGGCGGGAGAAATTCACCCCTCCACTTT.

This CDR3 reads CASSYNGPGETQYF. The CDR3, as DNA: TGTGCCAGCAGCTACAATGGGCCGGGAGAGACCCAGTACTTC. The gene calls are TRBV7-2 and TRBJ2-5; D remains unclear. Germline V CDR1 and CDR2: SGHTA, FQGNSA. V lost 4 bases and J lost 4, with 13 bases in between. The CDR3 contains 14 residues.

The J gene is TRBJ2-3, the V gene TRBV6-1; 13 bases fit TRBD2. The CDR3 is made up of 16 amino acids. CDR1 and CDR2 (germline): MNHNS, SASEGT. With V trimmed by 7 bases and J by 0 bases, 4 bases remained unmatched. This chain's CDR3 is CASTTSGRESTDTQYF. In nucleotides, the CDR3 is TGTGCCAGCACTACTAGCGGGAGGGAGAGCACAGATACGCAGTATTTT.

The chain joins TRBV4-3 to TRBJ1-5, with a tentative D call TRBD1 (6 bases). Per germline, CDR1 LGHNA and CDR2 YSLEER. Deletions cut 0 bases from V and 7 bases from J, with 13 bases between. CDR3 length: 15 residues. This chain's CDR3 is CASSQDLQGGQPQHF. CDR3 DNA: TGCGCCAGCAGCCAAGATCTACAGGGTGGACAGCCCCAGCATTTT.

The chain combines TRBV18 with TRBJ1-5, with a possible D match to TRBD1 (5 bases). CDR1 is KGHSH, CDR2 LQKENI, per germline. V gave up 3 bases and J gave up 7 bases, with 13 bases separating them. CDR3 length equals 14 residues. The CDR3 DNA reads TGTGCCAGCTCACCCGACGGGGGTCCCCAGCCCCAGCATTTT. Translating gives CASSPDGGPQPQHF. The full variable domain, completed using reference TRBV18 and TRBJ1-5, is NAGVMQNPRHLVRRRGQEARLRCSPMKGHSHVYWYRQLPEEGLKFMVYLQKENIIDESGMPKERFSAEFPKEGPSILRIQQVVRGDSAAYFCASSPDGGPQPQHFGDGTRLSIL.

The CDR3 loop reads CASNPGQKMNTEAFF. Here the CDR3 DNA reads TGTGCCAGCAACCCCGGACAGAAAATGAACACTGAAGCTTTCTTT. The chain joins TRBV7-9 to TRBJ1-1; weak D call: TRBD1 (6 bases). Trimming took off 7 bases at V and 0 bases at J, with 15 bases between the two ends. CDR1 is SEHNR, CDR2 FQNEAQ, per germline (reference sequence). The CDR3 covers 15 residues.

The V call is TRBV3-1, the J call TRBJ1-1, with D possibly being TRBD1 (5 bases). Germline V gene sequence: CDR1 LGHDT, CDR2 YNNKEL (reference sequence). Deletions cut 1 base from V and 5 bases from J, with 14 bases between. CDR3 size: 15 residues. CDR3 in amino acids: CASSQGARDLTEAFF. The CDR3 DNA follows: TGTGCCAGCAGCCAAGGGGCCAGGGACCTAACTGAAGCTTTCTTT. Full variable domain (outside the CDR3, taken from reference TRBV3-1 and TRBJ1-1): DTAVSQTPKYLVTQMGNDKSIKCEQNLGHDTMYWYKQDSKKFLKIMFSYNNKELIINETVPNRFSPKSPDKAHLNLHINSLELGDSAVYFCASSQGARDLTEAFFGQGTRLTVV.

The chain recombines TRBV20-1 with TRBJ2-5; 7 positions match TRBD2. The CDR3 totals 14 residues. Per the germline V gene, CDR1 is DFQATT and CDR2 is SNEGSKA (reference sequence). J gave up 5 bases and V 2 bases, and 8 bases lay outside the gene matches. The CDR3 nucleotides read TGCAGTGCTAGAAAAGGGGAAGCGGGGGAGACCCAGTACTTC. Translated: CSARKGEAGETQYF.

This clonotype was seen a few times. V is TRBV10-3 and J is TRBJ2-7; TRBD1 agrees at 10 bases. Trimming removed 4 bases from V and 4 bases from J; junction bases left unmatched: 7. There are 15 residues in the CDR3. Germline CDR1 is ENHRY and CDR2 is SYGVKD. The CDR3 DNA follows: TGTGCCATCAGTGCTGGGGACAGGGGATCATACGAGCAGTACTTC. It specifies CAISAGDRGSYEQYF.

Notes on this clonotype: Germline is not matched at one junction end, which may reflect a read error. The CDR3 DNA sequence: TGCAATGCTCCTCCGGGGGGAACAAGTGAACCCATCACAGATACGCAGTATTTT. It is translated as CNAPPGGTSEPITDTQYF. The chain joins TRBV20-1 to TRBJ2-3; 7 positions match TRBD2. CDR3 size: 18 residues. CDR1 and CDR2 from the germline V gene are DFQATT and SNEGSKA (reference sequence).

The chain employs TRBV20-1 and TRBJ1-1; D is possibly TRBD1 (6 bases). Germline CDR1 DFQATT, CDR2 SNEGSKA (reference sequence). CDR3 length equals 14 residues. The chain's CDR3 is CSPGGQGLNTEAFF. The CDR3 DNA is TGCAGCCCGGGAGGTCAGGGGTTGAACACTGAAGCTTTCTTT.

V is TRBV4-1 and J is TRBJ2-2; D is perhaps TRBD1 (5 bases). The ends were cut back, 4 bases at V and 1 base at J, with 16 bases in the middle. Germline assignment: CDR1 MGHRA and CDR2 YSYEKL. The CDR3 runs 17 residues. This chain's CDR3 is CASSLPKGKRNTGELFF. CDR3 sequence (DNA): TGCGCCAGCAGCCTCCCGAAGGGGAAGAGGAACACCGGGGAGCTGTTTTTT.

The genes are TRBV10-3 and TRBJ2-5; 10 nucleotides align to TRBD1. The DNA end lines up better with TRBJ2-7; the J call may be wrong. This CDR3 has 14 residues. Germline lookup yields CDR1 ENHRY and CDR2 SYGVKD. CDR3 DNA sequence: TGTGCCATCAGTGGGACAGGGGGTAATCGCGAGCAGTACTTC. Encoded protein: CAISGTGGNREQYF.

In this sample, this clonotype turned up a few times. CDR3 protein: CASSSYQLGGSPLHF. As DNA, the CDR3 is TGTGCCAGCAGCTCCTACCAATTAGGGGGTTCACCCCTCCACTTT. The chain joins TRBV7-2 to TRBJ1-6; weak D call: TRBD1 (6 bases). This CDR3 is 15 amino acids long. Trimming cost V 4 bases and J 9 bases, with 16 bases left between them. CDR1 SGHTA and CDR2 FQGNSA come from the germline V gene.

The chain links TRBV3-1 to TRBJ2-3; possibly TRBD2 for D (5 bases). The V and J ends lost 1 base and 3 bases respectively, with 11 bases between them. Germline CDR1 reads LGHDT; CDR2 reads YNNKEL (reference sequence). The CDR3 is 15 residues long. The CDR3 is CASSQGGWRTDTQYF. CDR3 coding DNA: TGTGCCAGCAGCCAAGGAGGGTGGAGGACAGATACGCAGTATTTT.

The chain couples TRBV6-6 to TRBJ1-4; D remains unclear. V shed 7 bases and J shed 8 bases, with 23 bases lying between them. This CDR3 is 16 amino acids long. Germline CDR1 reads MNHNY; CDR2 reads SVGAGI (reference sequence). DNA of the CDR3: TGTGCCAGCACCACGCCCCCGTTGGAGGTAGAGGAAAAACTGTTTTTT. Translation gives CASTTPPLEVEEKLFF.

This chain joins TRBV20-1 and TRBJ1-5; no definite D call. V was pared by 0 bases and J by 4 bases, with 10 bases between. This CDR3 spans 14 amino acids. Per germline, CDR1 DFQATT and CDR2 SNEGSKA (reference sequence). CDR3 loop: CSAREVQNNQPQHF. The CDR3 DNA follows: TGCAGTGCTAGAGAGGTCCAGAATAATCAGCCCCAGCATTTT.